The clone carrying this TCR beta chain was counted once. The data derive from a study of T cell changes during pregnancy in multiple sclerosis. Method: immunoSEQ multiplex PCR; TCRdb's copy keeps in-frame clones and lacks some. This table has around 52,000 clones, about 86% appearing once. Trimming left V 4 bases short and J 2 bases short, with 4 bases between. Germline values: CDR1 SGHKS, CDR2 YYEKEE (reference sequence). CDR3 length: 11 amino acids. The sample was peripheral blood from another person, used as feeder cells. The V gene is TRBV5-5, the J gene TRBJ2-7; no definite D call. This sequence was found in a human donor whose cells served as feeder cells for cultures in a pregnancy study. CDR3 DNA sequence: TGTGCCAGCAGCCTGACCTACGAGCAGTACTTC. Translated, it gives CASSLTYEQYF. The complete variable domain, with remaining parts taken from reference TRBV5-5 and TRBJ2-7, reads DAGVTQSPTHLIKTRGQQVTLRCSPISGHKSVSWYQQVLGQGPQFIFQYYEKEERGRGNFPDRFSARQFPNYSSELNVNALLLGDSALYLCASSLTYEQYFGPGTRLTVT.